Below are 25 T cell receptor beta chains sequenced from a single sample in a study of cytomegalovirus exposure and HLA in healthy donors. PCR employed 60 Vbeta and 13 Jbeta primers. Only in-frame clones appear in the TCRdb table, and some are missing; sequencing was by immunoSEQ multiplex PCR. The profile shows around 190,000 clones, roughly four fifths of them singletons. The sequencing sample was made of PBMCs. Source of these receptors: a woman aged 25-40 years in good health and CMV-seropositive.

V usage is TRBV19 and J usage is TRBJ1-1; 7 bases match TRBD1. This CDR3 is built from 14 residues. J lost 0 bases, V lost 10 bases, and 8 bases had no gene match. The germline CDR1 and CDR2 sequences are LNHDA and SQIVND (reference sequence). CDR3 region: CATNRGGLNTEAFF. CDR3 DNA sequence: TGTGCCACCAATAGAGGGGGCTTGAACACTGAAGCTTTCTTT.

This clone was detected only a few times. This chain uses TRBV29-1 with TRBJ2-1; unclear D gene. The CDR3 runs to 13 residues. Germline V gene data show CDR1 as SQVTM and CDR2 as ANQGSEA. The V end was cut by 5 bases, the J end by 9 bases, with 17 bases between. The CDR3 DNA reads as TGCAGCGTTCGTGGTGGGTCGGAGCCTGAGCAGTTCTTC. Its protein is CSVRGGSEPEQFF.

CDR3 bases: TGTGCCAGCAGTTTTCAATGGGAGCGGGACTTTAGCGAGCAGTACTTC. Protein: CASSFQWERDFSEQYF. The V and J genes are TRBV27 and TRBJ2-7, with 7 bases fitting TRBD2. The J segment lost 6 bases and the V segment lost 3 bases, leaving 14 bases of the junction unmatched. Germline-derived CDR1 and CDR2 are MNHEY and SMNVEV (reference sequence). The CDR3 is made up of 16 amino acids.

The gene calls are TRBV2 and TRBJ2-1; D is undetermined. Germline V gives CDR1 SNHLY, CDR2 FYNNEI. The length of the CDR3 is 13 residues. Deletions cut 4 bases from V and 0 bases from J, with 4 bases between. CDR3 amino acids: CASSASSYNEQFF. As DNA, the CDR3 is TGTGCCAGCAGTGCCAGCTCCTACAATGAGCAGTTCTTC.

The V gene is TRBV20-1, the J gene TRBJ1-3, with 7 bases identical to TRBD1. The length of the CDR3 is 11 residues. J gave up 9 bases and V 6 bases, and 5 bases lay outside the gene matches. Germline-derived CDR1 and CDR2 are DFQATT and SNEGSKA (reference sequence). CDR3 nucleotides: TGCAGTGCACGACAGGGCGCCACCATATATTTT. Its translation: CSARQGATIYF.

The V call is TRBV6-6, the J call TRBJ2-5; 8 nucleotides align to TRBD2. J gave up 2 bases and V 5 bases, and 7 bases lay outside the gene matches. The CDR3 loop spans 15 amino acids. CDR1 is MNHNY and CDR2 is SVGAGI in the germline V gene (reference sequence). The CDR3, as DNA: TGTGCCAGCAGTGATCGACTAGCGCCTCAAGAGACCCAGTACTTC. It translates to CASSDRLAPQETQYF.

This chain connects TRBV7-2 to TRBJ1-1; 8 nucleotides align to TRBD1. The CDR3 sequence is 15 residues long. V lost 4 bases to trimming and J lost 0 bases; unmatched junction nucleotides: 4. Germline-derived CDR1 and CDR2 are SGHTA and FQGNSA. CDR3 in amino acids: CASSSLTGVNTEAFF. CDR3 in DNA: TGTGCCAGCAGCTCCCTGACAGGGGTGAACACTGAAGCTTTCTTT.

The chain uses TRBV28 and TRBJ2-5; a weak D match, TRBD1 (6 bases). Trimming pared 6 bases from V and 3 bases from J, leaving 23 bases between. This CDR3 contains 17 residues. The germline CDR1 and CDR2 sequences are MDHEN and SYDVKM. The CDR3 DNA is TGTGCCAGCAGCTTAATGACAGGATTGACAAACAAAGAGACCCAGTACTTC. This codes for CASSLMTGLTNKETQYF.

This clone was observed once. The gene calls are TRBV28 and TRBJ1-5; 9 bases match TRBD1. CDR3 length: 16 amino acids. CDR1 is MDHEN, CDR2 SYDVKM, per germline. J was trimmed by 7 bases and V by 8 bases; bases with no gene match: 15. CDR3: CASVSYGTGRLQPQHF. In nucleotides, the CDR3 is TGTGCCAGCGTCTCTTATGGGACAGGGAGACTACAGCCCCAGCATTTT. The variable domain in full, completed from reference TRBV28 and TRBJ1-5, reads DVKVTQSSRYLVKRTGEKVFLECVQDMDHENMFWYRQDPGLGLRLIYFSYDVKMKEKGDIPEGYSVSREKKERFSLILESASTNQTSMYLCASVSYGTGRLQPQHFGDGTRLSIL.

The chain carries TRBV28 and TRBJ1-5; D remains ambiguous. The V end was cut by 8 bases, the J end by 2 bases, with 7 bases between. The CDR3 is made up of 12 amino acids. Germline V gene lookup returns CDR1 MDHEN and CDR2 SYDVKM. Written as DNA, the CDR3 is TGTGCCAGCTCCGAGGGCAATCAGCCCCAGCATTTT. Protein product: CASSEGNQPQHF. Filled out from reference TRBV28 and TRBJ1-5, the complete variable domain reads DVKVTQSSRYLVKRTGEKVFLECVQDMDHENMFWYRQDPGLGLRLIYFSYDVKMKEKGDIPEGYSVSREKKERFSLILESASTNQTSMYLCASSEGNQPQHFGDGTRLSIL.

This clone was counted only a few times. The rearrangement uses TRBV28 and TRBJ1-1; no definite D call. With 5 bases removed from V and 4 bases from J, the gap between germline ends came to 11 bases. The CDR3 runs 13 residues. Germline-derived CDR1 and CDR2 are MDHEN and SYDVKM. This CDR3 is CASSTRRGTEAFF. The CDR3 DNA is TGTGCCAGCAGTACCCGACGGGGCACTGAAGCTTTCTTT.

The chain has TRBV7-8 and TRBJ2-7; 14 nucleotides match TRBD2. CDR1 is SGHVS and CDR2 is FQNEAQ in the germline V gene. V shed 5 bases and J 2 bases; nucleotides not matched to a gene: 5. This CDR3 contains 16 residues. Written as DNA, the CDR3 is TGTGCCAGCAGCCAAGGACTAGCGGGAGGTACCTACGAGCAGTACTTC. Translated: CASSQGLAGGTYEQYF.

The chain has TRBV20-1 and TRBJ2-4; D not certain. The CDR3 runs 11 residues. The V gene's germline CDR1 is DFQATT and CDR2 SNEGSKA (reference sequence). V lost 2 bases, J lost 7 bases, and 6 bases lay in between. This chain's CDR3 is CSARPVNIQYF. The DNA of the CDR3 is TGCAGTGCTAGACCAGTTAACATTCAGTACTTC.

V usage is TRBV5-6 and J usage is TRBJ1-2; D might be TRBD1 (5 bases). The CDR3 is made up of 13 amino acids. Germline loops: CDR1 SGHDT, CDR2 YYEEEE. V was trimmed by 4 bases and J by 4 bases, leaving 11 bases between them. CDR3 in amino acids: CASSLGRIYGYTF. CDR3 nucleotide sequence: TGTGCCAGCAGCCTGGGGCGGATCTATGGCTACACCTTC.

The V gene is TRBV2, the J gene TRBJ1-5; D gene uncertain. CDR3 length: 13 residues. V was pared by 7 bases and J by 4 bases, with 11 bases between. From germline, CDR1 is SNHLY and CDR2 FYNNEI. In nucleotides, the CDR3 is TGTGCCAGCATTGCAACAGTTAATCAGCCCCAGCATTTT. Translating gives CASIATVNQPQHF.

This clone was seen more than once but under ten times. This chain connects TRBV11-2 to TRBJ2-7, with D possibly TRBD1 on 6 matching bases. The V gene lost 5 bases and the J gene lost 0 bases, with 8 bases spanning the gap. This CDR3 spans 13 amino acids. Germline values: CDR1 SGHAT, CDR2 FQNNGV. The CDR3 spells CASSGDISYEQYF. The CDR3 nucleotides are TGTGCCAGCAGCGGGGACATCTCCTACGAGCAGTACTTC.

The chain links TRBV5-8 to TRBJ1-2; no definite D call. Trimming took off 6 bases at V and 2 bases at J, with 17 bases between the two ends. The CDR3 covers 15 residues. CDR1 and CDR2 from the germline V gene are SGHTS and YDEGEE. The CDR3 DNA sequence: TGTGCCAGCAACCCTCTTAATACAGTGAACTATGGCTACACCTTC. Amino acid sequence: CASNPLNTVNYGYTF.

The CDR3, as DNA: TGTGCCAGCAGCAAGGGACAGGCTAACCCCACGCAGTATTTT. This codes for CASSKGQANPTQYF. The chain joins TRBV21-1 to TRBJ2-3; TRBD1, as called in the table, went unchecked against the DNA. TRBV21-1 has pseudogene status. The CDR3 contains 14 residues.

With regard to this clone: Other DNA sequences in the sample encode the same CDR3. The chain is built from TRBV5-4 and TRBJ1-1; 9 bases are a match to TRBD1. With V trimmed by 3 bases and J by 0 bases, 12 bases remained unmatched. The CDR3 consists of 18 residues. Germline V gives CDR1 SGHNT, CDR2 YYREEE (reference sequence). CDR3: CASSSGQGGRRMNTEAFF. Written as DNA, the CDR3 is TGTGCCAGCAGCTCGGGACAGGGTGGGAGAAGGATGAACACTGAAGCTTTCTTT.

This clone occurred a few times. The gene calls are TRBV5-5 and TRBJ2-2; D is unclear. CDR1 and CDR2 from the germline V gene are SGHKS and YYEKEE (reference sequence). Trimming took 4 bases from V and 5 from J, leaving 12 bases between them. The CDR3 consists of 14 residues. CDR3 protein: CASSTGAETGELFF. CDR3 coding DNA: TGTGCCAGCAGCACCGGCGCGGAAACCGGGGAGCTGTTTTTT.

This clone was observed once. This rearrangement joins TRBV7-9 to TRBJ2-6, with 7 bases fitting TRBD1. The CDR3 extends over 17 amino acids. CDR1 SEHNR and CDR2 FQNEAQ come from the germline V gene (reference sequence). V shed 3 bases, J shed 1 base, and the junction held 6 bases outside the gene matches. The CDR3 region has the DNA TGTGCCAGCAGCTTGACAGGGTTGGAATCTGGGGCCAACGTCCTGACTTTC. Residues: CASSLTGLESGANVLTF.

The chain uses TRBV19 and TRBJ2-1; 11 bases are a match to TRBD2. CDR3 length: 17 residues. Losses at the gene ends were 1 base for V and 6 bases for J; bases not matched to a gene: 8. CDR1 LNHDA and CDR2 SQIVND come from the germline V gene (reference sequence). CDR3 DNA: TGTGCCAGTAGTATAGCCATTAGCGGGAGGGGCAGCAATGAGCAGTTCTTC. It is translated as CASSIAISGRGSNEQFF.

The J gene is TRBJ2-1, the V gene TRBV6-1, with a tentative D call TRBD1 (5 bases). CDR3 length: 14 residues. The germline V gene has CDR1 MNHNS and CDR2 SASEGT. V lost 4 bases and J 4 bases, leaving 11 bases between the germline ends. CDR3 sequence (DNA): TGTGCCAGCAGTGCCTGGGGCCTTTACAATGAGCAGTTCTTC. Encoded protein: CASSAWGLYNEQFF.

The chain combines TRBV20-1 with TRBJ2-5; perhaps TRBD2 as D (5 bases). Near its end, the DNA agrees better with TRBJ2-7, so the J call may be wrong. The CDR3 is made up of 11 amino acids. Germline loops: CDR1 DFQATT, CDR2 SNEGSKA (reference sequence). DNA for the CDR3: TGCAGTGCTATACTAGAGGCCGAGCAGTACTTC. Its protein is CSAILEAEQYF.

This clone was observed a few times. V usage is TRBV7-9 and J usage is TRBJ2-3; no firm D call. Germline V lookup: CDR1 SEHNR, CDR2 FQNEAQ (reference sequence). The CDR3 has 12 residues. V lost 5 bases, J lost 5 bases, and 8 bases lay in between. As DNA, the CDR3 is TGTGCCAGCAGCCTGGCGGTAGATACGCAGTATTTT. Residues: CASSLAVDTQYF.